This T cell receptor (beta chain) was recovered during a study of T cells after yellow fever vaccination. On this clonotype: Its antigen is still unknown.

In making TCR cDNA, 5'RACE template switching added a universal primer site and UMIs to it. TCRdb processed the 5' RACE reads anew with MiXCR; each CDR3 protein has one entry. The table records about 260,000 distinct CDR3 sequences, around 5.3% of them present only once. The V segment lost 1 base and the J segment 3 bases; nucleotides outside the gene matches: 6. Germline CDR1 SGHRS, CDR2 YFSETQ. CDR3 length: 16 amino acids. Study findings and constraints: Once the booster was given, most primary-vaccination clones reappeared, at around 96% for CD4 and roughly 90% for CD8. Weaker in magnitude, the secondary response showed a faster peak on day 5 versus 15.

The chain uses TRBV5-1 and TRBJ2-5, with 10 bases aligning to TRBD2. Material: CD4+ T cells sorted from PBMCs, obtained on the day of the yellow fever booster vaccination. This TCR was recovered from a young man who received the YFV17D yellow fever vaccine. The CDR3 is CASSLQSAGGKETQYF. CDR3 DNA: TGCGCCAGCAGCTTGCAATCAGCGGGGGGGAAAGAGACCCAGTACTTC.